This T cell receptor (beta chain) was retrieved from a study of post-analysis software for immune sequencing data. Regarding the study as a whole: The five TRBV segments detected at higher frequency in patients than in controls included TRBV5-6, TRBV5-1 and TRBV20-1. Comparison with controls showed significantly lower normalized Chao1 diversity in multiple sclerosis patients. When the samples were clustered directly with F measure, those that had been prepared in the same batch showed strong co-clustering.

Details on this clonotype: Its target is unknown.

Tagging with unique molecular identifiers was a feature of the TCR beta cDNA libraries. TCRdb recomputed calls from the PCR reads with MiXCR, one row per CDR3 protein. Of hundreds of thousands of distinct CDR3 sequences in the sample, approximately 53% are singletons; the top ten hold over 4%. The CDR3 sequence is 18 residues long. With V trimmed by 2 bases and J by 3 bases, 14 bases remained unmatched. CDR1 is WSHSY, CDR2 SAAADI, per germline. The sample comprised blood. This TCR derives from a girl aged 5-17 years with multiple sclerosis. The V and J genes are TRBV10-2 and TRBJ2-7; 9 nucleotides line up with TRBD2. The CDR3 here is CASSEGGHVVAGDYEQYF. The DNA of the CDR3 is TGCGCCAGCAGTGAGGGGGGTCATGTGGTAGCGGGAGACTACGAGCAGTACTTC.